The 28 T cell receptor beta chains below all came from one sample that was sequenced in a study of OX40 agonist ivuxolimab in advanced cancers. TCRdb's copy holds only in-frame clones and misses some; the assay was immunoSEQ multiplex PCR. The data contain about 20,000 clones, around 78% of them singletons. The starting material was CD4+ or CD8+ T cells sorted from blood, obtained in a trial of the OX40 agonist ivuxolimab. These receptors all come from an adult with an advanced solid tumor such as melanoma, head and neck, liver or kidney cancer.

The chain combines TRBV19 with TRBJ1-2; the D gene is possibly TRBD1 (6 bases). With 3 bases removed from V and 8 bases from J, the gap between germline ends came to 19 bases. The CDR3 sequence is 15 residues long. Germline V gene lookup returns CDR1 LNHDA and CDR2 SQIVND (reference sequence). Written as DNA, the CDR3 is TGTGCCAGTAGTATTTTTTGGGGAACAGGGTTCGGCTACACCTTC. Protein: CASSIFWGTGFGYTF.

CDR3 in DNA: TGTGCCAGCAGTGACCTTAGCGGGCACTCCTACGAGCAGTACTTC. The encoded protein is CASSDLSGHSYEQYF. This rearrangement joins TRBV6-1 to TRBJ2-7; the match to TRBD2 covers 7 bases. The trim removed 3 bases at V and 0 bases at J, leaving 5 bases unmatched. The CDR3 is 15 amino acids. Germline CDR1 is MNHNS and CDR2 is SASEGT.

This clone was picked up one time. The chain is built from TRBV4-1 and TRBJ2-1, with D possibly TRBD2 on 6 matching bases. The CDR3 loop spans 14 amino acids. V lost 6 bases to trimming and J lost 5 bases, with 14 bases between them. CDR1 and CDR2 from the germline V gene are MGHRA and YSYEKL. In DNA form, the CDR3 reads TGCGCCAGCAGAGACGGTCGCGGGAACAATGAGCAGTTCTTC. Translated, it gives CASRDGRGNNEQFF.

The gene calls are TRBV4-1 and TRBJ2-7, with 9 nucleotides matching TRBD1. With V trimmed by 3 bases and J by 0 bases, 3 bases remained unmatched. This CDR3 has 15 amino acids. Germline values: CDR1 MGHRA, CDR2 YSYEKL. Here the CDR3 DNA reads TGCGCCAGCAGCCAGGGACAGGGACACTCCTACGAGCAGTACTTC. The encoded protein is CASSQGQGHSYEQYF.

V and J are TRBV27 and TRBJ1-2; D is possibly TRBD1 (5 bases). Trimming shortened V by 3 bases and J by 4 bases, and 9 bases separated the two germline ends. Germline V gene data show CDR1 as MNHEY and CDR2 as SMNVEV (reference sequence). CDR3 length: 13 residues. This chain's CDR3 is CASSFGGFYGYTF. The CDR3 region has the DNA TGTGCCAGCAGTTTCGGGGGGTTCTATGGCTACACCTTC.

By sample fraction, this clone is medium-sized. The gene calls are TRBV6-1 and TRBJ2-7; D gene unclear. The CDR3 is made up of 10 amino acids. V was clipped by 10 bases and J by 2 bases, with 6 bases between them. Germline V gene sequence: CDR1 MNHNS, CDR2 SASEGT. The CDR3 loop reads CATWPYEQYF. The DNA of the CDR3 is TGTGCCACTTGGCCCTACGAGCAGTACTTC.

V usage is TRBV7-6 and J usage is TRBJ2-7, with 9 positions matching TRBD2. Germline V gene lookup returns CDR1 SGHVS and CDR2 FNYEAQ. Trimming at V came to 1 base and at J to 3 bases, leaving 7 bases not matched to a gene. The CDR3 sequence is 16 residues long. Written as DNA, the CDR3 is TGTGCCAGCAGCTTAGGGCCAAGCGGGGGGATCTACGAGCAGTACTTC. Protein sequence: CASSLGPSGGIYEQYF.

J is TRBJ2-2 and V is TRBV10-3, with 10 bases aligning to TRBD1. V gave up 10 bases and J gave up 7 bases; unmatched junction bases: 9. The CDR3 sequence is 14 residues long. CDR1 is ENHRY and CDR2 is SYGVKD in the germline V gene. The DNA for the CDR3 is TGTGCCACCGGGACAGGGGATCCAAGCGGGGAGCTGTTTTTT. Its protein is CATGTGDPSGELFF.

The CDR3 is CATSSYEWCGKTYGYTF. The CDR3 coding sequence is TGTGCCACCAGCTCATATGAATGGTGTGGAAAGACCTATGGCTACACCTTC. The genes are TRBV15 and TRBJ1-2; D is undetermined. CDR1 is LNHNV, CDR2 YYDKDF, per germline (reference sequence). The CDR3 runs 17 residues. Between the trimmed V and J ends, which lost 5 bases and 4 bases, there was a span of 23 bases.

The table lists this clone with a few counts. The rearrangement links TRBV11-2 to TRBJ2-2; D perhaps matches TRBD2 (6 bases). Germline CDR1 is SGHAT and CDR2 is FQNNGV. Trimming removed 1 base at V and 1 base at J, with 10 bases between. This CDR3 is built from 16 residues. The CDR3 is CASSLGGVLNTGELFF. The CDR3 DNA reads TGTGCCAGCAGCTTAGGGGGGGTCCTGAACACCGGGGAGCTGTTTTTT.

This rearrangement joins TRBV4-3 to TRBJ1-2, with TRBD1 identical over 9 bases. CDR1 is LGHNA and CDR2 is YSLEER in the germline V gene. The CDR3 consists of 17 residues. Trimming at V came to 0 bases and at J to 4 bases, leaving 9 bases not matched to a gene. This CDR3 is CASSQDRTGGRVYGYTF. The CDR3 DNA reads TGCGCCAGCAGCCAAGATCGTACAGGGGGCCGGGTCTATGGCTACACCTTC.

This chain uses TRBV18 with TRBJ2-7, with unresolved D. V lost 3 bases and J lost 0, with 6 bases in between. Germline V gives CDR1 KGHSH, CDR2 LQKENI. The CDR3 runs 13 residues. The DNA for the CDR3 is TGTGCCAGCTCACCGCGGAGCTCCTACGAGCAGTACTTC. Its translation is CASSPRSSYEQYF.

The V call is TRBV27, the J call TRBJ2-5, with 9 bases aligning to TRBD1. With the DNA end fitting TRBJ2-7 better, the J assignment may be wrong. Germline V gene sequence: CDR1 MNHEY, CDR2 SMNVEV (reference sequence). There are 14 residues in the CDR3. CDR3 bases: TGTGCCAGCAGTCCACGACAGGGGGTGAACGAGCAGTACTTC. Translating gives CASSPRQGVNEQYF.

CDR3: CASRDRARETQYF. In nucleotides, the CDR3 is TGTGCCAGCCGGGACAGGGCACGAGAGACCCAGTACTTC. The rearrangement joins TRBV11-1 to TRBJ2-5; 9 nucleotides align to TRBD1. The CDR3 totals 13 residues. V lost 8 bases and J lost 4; bases outside the gene matches: 5. Germline V gives CDR1 SGHAT, CDR2 FQDESV (reference sequence).

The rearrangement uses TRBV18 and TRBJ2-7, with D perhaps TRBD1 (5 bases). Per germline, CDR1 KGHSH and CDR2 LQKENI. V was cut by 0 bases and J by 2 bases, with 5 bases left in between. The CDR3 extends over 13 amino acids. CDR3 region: CASSPPGAYEQYF. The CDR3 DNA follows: TGTGCCAGCTCACCACCAGGGGCCTACGAGCAGTACTTC.

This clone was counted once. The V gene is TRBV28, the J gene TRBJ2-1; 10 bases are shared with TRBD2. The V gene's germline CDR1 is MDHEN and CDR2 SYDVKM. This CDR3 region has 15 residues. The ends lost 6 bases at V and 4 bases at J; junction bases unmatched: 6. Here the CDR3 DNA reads TGTGCCAGCAGCCTAGGACTAGCGGAATACAATGAGCAGTTCTTC. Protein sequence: CASSLGLAEYNEQFF.

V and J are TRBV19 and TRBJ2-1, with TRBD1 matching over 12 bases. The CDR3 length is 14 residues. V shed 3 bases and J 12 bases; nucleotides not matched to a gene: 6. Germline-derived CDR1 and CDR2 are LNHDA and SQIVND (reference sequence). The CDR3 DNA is TGTGCCAGTAGTATGGGGACAGGGGGCACGTGGCAGTTCTTC. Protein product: CASSMGTGGTWQFF. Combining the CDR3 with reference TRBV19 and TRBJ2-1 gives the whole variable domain DGGITQSPKYLFRKEGQNVTLSCEQNLNHDAMYWYRQDPGQGLRLIYYSQIVNDFQKGDIAEGYSVSREKKESFPLTVTSAQKNPTAFYLCASSMGTGGTWQFFGPGTRLTVL.

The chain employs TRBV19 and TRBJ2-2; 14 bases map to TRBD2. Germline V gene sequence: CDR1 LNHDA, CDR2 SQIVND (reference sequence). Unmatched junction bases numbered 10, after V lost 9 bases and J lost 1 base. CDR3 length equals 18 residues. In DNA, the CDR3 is TGTGCCAGCCTGGGGGGGACTAGCGGGGGATTGAACACCGGGGAGCTGTTTTTT. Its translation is CASLGGTSGGLNTGELFF.

The CDR3 DNA is TGTGCCAGCAGCTTGACGGGCTCCTACAATGAGCAGTTCTTC. Its protein is CASSLTGSYNEQFF. The V gene is TRBV27, the J gene TRBJ2-1; D gene uncertain. V lost 6 bases and J 0 bases, leaving 9 bases between the germline ends. Germline V lookup: CDR1 MNHEY, CDR2 SMNVEV (reference sequence). The CDR3 is made up of 14 amino acids.

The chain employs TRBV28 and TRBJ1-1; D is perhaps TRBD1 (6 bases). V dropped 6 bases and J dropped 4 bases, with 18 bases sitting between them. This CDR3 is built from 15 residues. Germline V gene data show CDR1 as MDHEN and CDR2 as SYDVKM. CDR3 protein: CASSSRTGASTEAFF. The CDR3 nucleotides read TGTGCCAGCAGCTCCAGGACGGGGGCGAGCACTGAAGCTTTCTTT.

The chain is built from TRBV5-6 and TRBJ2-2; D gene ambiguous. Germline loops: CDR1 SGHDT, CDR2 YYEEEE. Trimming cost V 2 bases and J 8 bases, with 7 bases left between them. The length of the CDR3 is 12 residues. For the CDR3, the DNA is TGTGCCAGCAGCTTCTTCACAGGGGAGCTGTTTTTT. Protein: CASSFFTGELFF.

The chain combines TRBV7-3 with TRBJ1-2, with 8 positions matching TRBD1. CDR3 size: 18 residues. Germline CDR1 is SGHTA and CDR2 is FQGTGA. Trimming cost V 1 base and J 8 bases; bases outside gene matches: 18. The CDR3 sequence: CASSLIGLAGGSPKGYTF. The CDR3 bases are TGTGCCAGCAGCTTAATCGGTTTAGCAGGGGGCTCCCCAAAAGGCTACACCTTC.

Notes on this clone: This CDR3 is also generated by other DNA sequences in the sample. For the CDR3, the DNA is TGCGCCAGCAGCTTGGAGGGTCGGAGCAATCAGCCCCAGCATTTT. Translation gives CASSLEGRSNQPQHF. V is TRBV5-1 and J is TRBJ1-5, with no clear D. The germline CDR1 and CDR2 sequences are SGHRS and YFSETQ. The CDR3 extends over 15 amino acids. V was trimmed by 0 bases and J by 1 base, leaving 8 bases between them.

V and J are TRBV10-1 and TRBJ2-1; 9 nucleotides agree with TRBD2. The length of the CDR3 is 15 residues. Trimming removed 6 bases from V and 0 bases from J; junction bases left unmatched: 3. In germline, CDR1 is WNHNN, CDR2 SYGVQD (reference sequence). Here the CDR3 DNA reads TGCGCCAGCAGCGGGACTAGCCGCTCCTACAATGAGCAGTTCTTC. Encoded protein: CASSGTSRSYNEQFF.

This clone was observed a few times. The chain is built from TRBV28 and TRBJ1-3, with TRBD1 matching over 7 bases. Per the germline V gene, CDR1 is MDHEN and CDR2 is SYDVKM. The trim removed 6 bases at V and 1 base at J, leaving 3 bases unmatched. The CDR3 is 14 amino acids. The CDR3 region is CASSLRGSGNTIYF. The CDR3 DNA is TGTGCCAGCAGCCTCAGGGGGTCTGGAAACACCATATATTTT. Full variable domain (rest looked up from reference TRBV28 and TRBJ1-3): DVKVTQSSRYLVKRTGEKVFLECVQDMDHENMFWYRQDPGLGLRLIYFSYDVKMKEKGDIPEGYSVSREKKERFSLILESASTNQTSMYLCASSLRGSGNTIYFGEGSWLTVV.

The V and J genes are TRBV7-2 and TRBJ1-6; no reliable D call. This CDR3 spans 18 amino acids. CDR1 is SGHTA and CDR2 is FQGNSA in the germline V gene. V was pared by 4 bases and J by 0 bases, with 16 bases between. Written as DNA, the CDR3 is TGTGCCAGCAGCTCCGGCAGCAGCACGAGCTCCTATAATTCACCCCTCCACTTT. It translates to CASSSGSSTSSYNSPLHF.

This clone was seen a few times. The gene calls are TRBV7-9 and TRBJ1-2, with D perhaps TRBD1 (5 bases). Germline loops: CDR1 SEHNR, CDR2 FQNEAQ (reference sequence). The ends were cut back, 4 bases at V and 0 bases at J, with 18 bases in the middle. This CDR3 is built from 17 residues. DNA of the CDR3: TGTGCCAGCAGCTGGACTTATCCTGGGACCCCTAACTATGGCTACACCTTC. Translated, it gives CASSWTYPGTPNYGYTF.

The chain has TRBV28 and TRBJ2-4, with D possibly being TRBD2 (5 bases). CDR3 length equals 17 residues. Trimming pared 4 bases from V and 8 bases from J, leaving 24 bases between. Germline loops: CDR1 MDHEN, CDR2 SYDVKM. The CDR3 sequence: CASSSRRATTNGDIQYF. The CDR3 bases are TGTGCCAGCAGTTCGCGCCGGGCCACCACCAACGGGGACATTCAGTACTTC.